This TCR beta chain originates from a study of CD8+CD57+ T cells in acquired aplastic anemia. Study observations and caveats: Patients and controls shared 25 to 30 CD8+ CDR3 sequences, which appeared highly expressed in patients and within their immunodominant clones. Patients did not significantly differ from controls in CD8+ Simpson's diversity.

Before being chosen for sequencing, patients had shown CD8+CD57+ cell expansion by flow cytometry. This clonotype was seen only a few times. Its target is not known. The junction had 4 bases not matched to a gene; V was cut back by 4 bases and J by 4 bases. CDR1 SNHLY and CDR2 FYNNEI come from the germline V gene. The CDR3 spans 13 residues. Template material for TCR beta VDJ and CDR3 profiling consisted of genomic DNA. TCRdb itself ran the reads through MiXCR, one entry per CDR3 protein. The table includes roughly 150,000 distinct CDR3 sequences, around 50% detected once. The V gene is TRBV2, the J gene TRBJ2-7; the match to TRBD1 covers 7 bases. The sequence was obtained from a human donor with aplastic anemia. The sequenced sample consisted of sorted CD4+, CD8+, or CD8+CD57+ T cells (not recorded which) from PBMCs. DNA of the CDR3: TGTGCCAGCAGTGCGGGACAGCCATACGAGCAGTACTTC. It is translated as CASSAGQPYEQYF.